The 21 T cell receptor beta chains given below trace back to one sample, sequenced in a study of OX40 agonist ivuxolimab in advanced cancers. The repertoire was sequenced with immunoSEQ multiplex PCR; TCRdb's copy has only in-frame clones and lacks some. Among tens of thousands of clones listed, roughly nine tenths were seen once. The source was CD4+ or CD8+ T cells sorted from blood, collected in a trial of the OX40 agonist ivuxolimab. The receptors were gathered from an adult with an advanced solid tumor such as melanoma, head and neck, liver or kidney cancer.

The chain joins TRBV27 to TRBJ2-7; either TRBD1 or TRBD2 may fit D (6 bases each). CDR1 and CDR2 (germline): MNHEY, SMNVEV (reference sequence). V was pared by 1 base and J by 3 bases, with 13 bases between. This CDR3 has 15 residues. In nucleotides, the CDR3 is TGTGCCAGCAGTTTATGGGGGGACACGTTCTACGAGCAGTACTTC. Translation gives CASSLWGDTFYEQYF.

The genes are TRBV4-2 and TRBJ2-1, with D perhaps TRBD1 (5 bases). CDR1 is LGHNA, CDR2 YNFKEQ, per germline. The V and J ends lost 0 bases and 11 bases respectively, with 11 bases between them. The CDR3 consists of 13 residues. CDR3 amino acids: CASSQEVSDKQFF. CDR3 nucleotide sequence: TGTGCCAGCAGCCAAGAGGTATCGGACAAGCAGTTCTTC.

This clone was counted a few times. The chain recombines TRBV2 with TRBJ1-5; perhaps TRBD1 as D (5 bases). The CDR3 covers 12 residues. Germline V gene lookup returns CDR1 SNHLY and CDR2 FYNNEI. The germline V and J ends were trimmed by 7 bases and 11 bases, with 15 bases remaining between them. The CDR3 is CASTGDGGAQHF. In DNA form, the CDR3 reads TGTGCCAGCACCGGGGATGGGGGGGCCCAGCATTTT.

CDR3: CASSLNPGLAGTYNEQFF. CDR3 coding DNA: TGTGCCAGCAGCTTAAATCCGGGGCTAGCGGGGACCTACAATGAGCAGTTCTTC. J is TRBJ2-1 and V is TRBV7-9; 9 bases map to TRBD2. Germline-derived CDR1 and CDR2 are SEHNR and FQNEAQ (reference sequence). This CDR3 spans 18 amino acids. Unmatched junction bases numbered 10, after V lost 2 bases and J lost 2 bases.

The gene calls are TRBV4-1 and TRBJ2-5; 7 bases are shared with TRBD1. The germline V gene has CDR1 MGHRA and CDR2 YSYEKL. This CDR3 has 16 amino acids. J lost 5 bases, V lost 0 bases, and 9 bases had no gene match. The DNA of the CDR3 is TGCGCCAGCAGCCAAGACTGGCCAGGGGGTCGGGAGACCCAGTACTTC. As protein: CASSQDWPGGRETQYF.

The V and J genes are TRBV29-1 and TRBJ2-3; no firm D call. Germline CDR1 is SQVTM and CDR2 is ANQGSEA. With 0 bases removed from V and 4 bases from J, the gap between germline ends came to 2 bases. This CDR3 contains 11 residues. CDR3 nucleotide sequence: TGCAGCGTTGAAGATCCAGATACGCAGTATTTT. Amino acid sequence: CSVEDPDTQYF.

V gene TRBV6-5 combines with J gene TRBJ1-1; 11 nucleotides match TRBD1. Unmatched junction bases numbered 4, after V lost 6 bases and J lost 1 base. From germline, CDR1 is MNHEY and CDR2 SVGAGI. The CDR3 sequence is 15 residues long. The CDR3 bases are TGTGCCAGCAGGGGACAGGGGGGACGGAACACTGAAGCTTTCTTT. Translation gives CASRGQGGRNTEAFF.

The chain joins TRBV11-2 to TRBJ2-5; 8 nucleotides match TRBD1. The CDR3 runs to 15 residues. CDR1 and CDR2 from the germline V gene are SGHAT and FQNNGV. V shed 6 bases, J shed 4 bases, and the junction held 10 bases outside the gene matches. DNA of the CDR3: TGTGCCAGCAGATTCGGACAGGGAAGAAGAGAGACCCAGTACTTC. It is translated as CASRFGQGRRETQYF.

By sample fraction, this clone is large (0.1 to 1%). This chain links TRBV4-2 with TRBJ2-7; 9 positions match TRBD2. V trimming: 0 bases; J trimming: 0 bases; junction bases outside the gene matches: 0. Germline CDR1 is LGHNA and CDR2 is YNFKEQ. CDR3 length: 15 amino acids. The CDR3 bases are TGTGCCAGCAGCCAAGATAGCGGGAGCTCCTACGAGCAGTACTTC. Its protein is CASSQDSGSSYEQYF.

V and J are TRBV5-5 and TRBJ2-1; 9 bases fit TRBD2. Germline values: CDR1 SGHKS, CDR2 YYEKEE (reference sequence). Unmatched junction bases numbered 13, after V lost 1 base and J lost 5 bases. The CDR3 consists of 18 residues. CDR3 protein: CASSLNRFAGGRDNEQFF. The CDR3 coding sequence is TGTGCCAGCAGCTTGAATAGGTTCGCGGGAGGGCGCGACAATGAGCAGTTCTTC.

The V call is TRBV18, the J call TRBJ2-7; D is possibly TRBD1 (6 bases). The germline CDR1 and CDR2 sequences are KGHSH and LQKENI. Trimming removed 1 base from V and 4 bases from J, with 14 bases in between. The CDR3 loop spans 15 amino acids. CDR3 coding DNA: TGTGCCAGCTCACCACGCTCCGGACAGAGTTACGAGCAGTACTTC. Translated: CASSPRSGQSYEQYF.

This sequence joins TRBV7-8 and TRBJ2-4; 10 bases are a match to TRBD1. CDR3 length equals 18 residues. V shed 5 bases, J shed 6 bases, and the junction held 16 bases outside the gene matches. CDR1 is SGHVS, CDR2 FQNEAQ, per germline. Here the CDR3 reads CASSKRRDRGHLGNIQYF. The DNA for the CDR3 is TGTGCCAGCAGCAAACGCCGGGACAGGGGACATTTGGGAAACATTCAGTACTTC.

This chain joins TRBV9 and TRBJ2-3; TRBD1 matches 11 bases. CDR1 and CDR2 (germline): SGDLS, YYNGEE. This CDR3 comprises 16 residues. The V and J ends lost 4 bases and 5 bases, in that order; junction bases with no gene match: 9. In nucleotides, the CDR3 is TGTGCCAGCAGCTCAGGACAGGGGGCGATGAGAGATACGCAGTATTTT. This translates into CASSSGQGAMRDTQYF.

The gene calls are TRBV15 and TRBJ1-5; TRBD1 might be the D (6 bases). Germline CDR1 reads LNHNV; CDR2 reads YYDKDF (reference sequence). The CDR3 length is 14 residues. Trimming removed 0 bases at V and 7 bases at J, with 10 bases between. The CDR3 coding sequence is TGTGCCACCAGCAGAGATCGAGGGGGACAGCCCCAGCATTTT. It codes for CATSRDRGGQPQHF.

The rearrangement uses TRBV19 and TRBJ2-2; D may match TRBD1 or TRBD2 (6 bases each). The ends were cut back, 10 bases at V and 2 bases at J, with 17 bases in the middle. The germline V gene has CDR1 LNHDA and CDR2 SQIVND (reference sequence). The length of the CDR3 is 15 residues. The CDR3 DNA sequence: TGTGCCATCCGGTCTCACGGGGGCAACACCGGGGAGCTGTTTTTT. This sequence encodes CAIRSHGGNTGELFF.

The chain carries TRBV2 and TRBJ2-1; TRBD2 matches at 9 bases. Germline V gene data show CDR1 as SNHLY and CDR2 as FYNNEI. This CDR3 contains 16 residues. V lost 8 bases to trimming and J lost 7 bases; unmatched junction nucleotides: 15. CDR3 DNA: TGTGCCAGCGGACCCCTCGGGCTAGCGGGAACGAATGAGCAGTTCTTC. Encoded protein: CASGPLGLAGTNEQFF.

The J gene is TRBJ2-3, the V gene TRBV18, with unresolved D. The CDR3 is made up of 14 amino acids. V lost 6 bases and J lost 2, with 12 bases in between. CDR1 is KGHSH and CDR2 is LQKENI in the germline V gene. Written as DNA, the CDR3 is TGTGCCAGCTCGAGCGAGATCATCACAGATACGCAGTATTTT. Translation gives CASSSEIITDTQYF.

On this clone: Other DNA variants within this sample encode the same CDR3. The chain recombines TRBV19 with TRBJ1-1; unclear D gene. Germline V gene data show CDR1 as LNHDA and CDR2 as SQIVND (reference sequence). The CDR3 extends over 12 amino acids. Trimming removed 5 bases from V and 1 base from J, with 5 bases in between. The CDR3 protein is CASSPGNTEAFF. The DNA of the CDR3 is TGTGCCAGTAGTCCAGGGAACACTGAAGCTTTCTTT.

The J gene is TRBJ2-1, the V gene TRBV29-1; D tentatively fits TRBD1 or TRBD2 (5 bases each). This CDR3 spans 16 amino acids. Germline V CDR1 and CDR2: SQVTM, ANQGSEA. V lost 1 base to trimming and J lost 8 bases, with 21 bases between them. The chain's CDR3 is CSVEVWDPRFGDEQFF. CDR3 sequence (DNA): TGCAGCGTTGAAGTGTGGGACCCACGGTTCGGCGATGAGCAGTTCTTC.

This chain connects TRBV25-1 to TRBJ2-5; 10 nucleotides agree with TRBD1. V lost 3 bases, J lost 7 bases, and 5 bases stayed unmatched. CDR1 and CDR2 (germline): MGHDK, SYGVNS. The length of the CDR3 is 14 residues. The CDR3 DNA is TGTGCCAGCAGTGACCCGGGACAGGGGTTGACCCAGTACTTC. Residues: CASSDPGQGLTQYF.

Regarding this clone: Other DNA sequences from this sample encode an identical CDR3 as well. The chain combines TRBV6-4 with TRBJ2-3, with 7 bases aligning to TRBD1. CDR3 length: 14 residues. Germline values: CDR1 MRHNA, CDR2 SNTAGT. Trimming at V came to 3 bases and at J to 4 bases, leaving 4 bases not matched to a gene. The CDR3 sequence: CASSDSQGADTQYF. Here the CDR3 DNA reads TGTGCCAGCAGTGATAGTCAGGGGGCAGATACGCAGTATTTT.